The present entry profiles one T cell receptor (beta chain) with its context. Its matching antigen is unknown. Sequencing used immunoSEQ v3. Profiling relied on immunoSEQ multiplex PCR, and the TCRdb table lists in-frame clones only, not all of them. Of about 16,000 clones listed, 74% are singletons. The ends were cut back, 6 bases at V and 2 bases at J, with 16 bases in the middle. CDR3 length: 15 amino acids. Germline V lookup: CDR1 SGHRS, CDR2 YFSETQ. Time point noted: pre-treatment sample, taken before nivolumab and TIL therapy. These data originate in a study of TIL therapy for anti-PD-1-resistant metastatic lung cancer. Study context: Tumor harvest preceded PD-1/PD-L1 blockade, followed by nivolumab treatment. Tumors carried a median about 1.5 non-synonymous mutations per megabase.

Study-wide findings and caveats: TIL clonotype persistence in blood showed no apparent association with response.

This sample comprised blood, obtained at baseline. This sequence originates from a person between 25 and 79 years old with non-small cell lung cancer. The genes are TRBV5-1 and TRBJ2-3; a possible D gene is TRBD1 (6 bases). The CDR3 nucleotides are TGCGCCAGCACCCGGGCAGGGGTCCCCACAGATACGCAGTATTTT. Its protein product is CASTRAGVPTDTQYF.